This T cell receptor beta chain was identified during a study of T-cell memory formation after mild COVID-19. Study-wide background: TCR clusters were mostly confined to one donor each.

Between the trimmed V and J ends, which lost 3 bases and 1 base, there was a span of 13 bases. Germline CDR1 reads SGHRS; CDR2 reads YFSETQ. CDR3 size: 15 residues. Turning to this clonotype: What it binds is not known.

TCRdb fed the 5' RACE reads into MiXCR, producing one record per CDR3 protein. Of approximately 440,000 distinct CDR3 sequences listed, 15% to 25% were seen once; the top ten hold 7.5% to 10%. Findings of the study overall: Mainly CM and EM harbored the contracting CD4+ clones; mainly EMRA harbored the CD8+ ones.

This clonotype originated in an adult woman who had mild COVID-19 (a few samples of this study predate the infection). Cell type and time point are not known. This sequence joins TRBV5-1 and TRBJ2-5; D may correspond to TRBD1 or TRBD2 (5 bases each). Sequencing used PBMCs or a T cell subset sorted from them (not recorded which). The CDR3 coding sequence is TGCGCCAGCAGCTCGGTGGTTGGGGGCCAAGAGACCCAGTACTTC. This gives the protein CASSSVVGGQETQYF.